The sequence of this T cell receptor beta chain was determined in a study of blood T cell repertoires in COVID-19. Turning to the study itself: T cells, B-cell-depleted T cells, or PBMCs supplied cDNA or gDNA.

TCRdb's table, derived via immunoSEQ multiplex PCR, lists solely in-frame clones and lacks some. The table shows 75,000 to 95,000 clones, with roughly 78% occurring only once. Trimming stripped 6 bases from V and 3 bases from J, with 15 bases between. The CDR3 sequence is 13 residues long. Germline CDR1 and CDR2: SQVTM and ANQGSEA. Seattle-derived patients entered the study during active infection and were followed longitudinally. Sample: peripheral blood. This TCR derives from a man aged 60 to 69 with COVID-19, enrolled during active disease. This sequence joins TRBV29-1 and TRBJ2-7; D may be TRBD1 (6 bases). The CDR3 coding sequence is TGCAGCGTCAAGACAGGCACAAGCTACGAGCAGTACTTC. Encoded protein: CSVKTGTSYEQYF.